The entry that follows covers one T cell receptor (beta chain) sequence. Its target is not known. The data derive from a study of shared clonotypes between healthy human individuals. The study's findings and limits: Enrolling few donors narrowed the genetic and exposure-history diversity that was represented.

Generated by immunoSEQ multiplex PCR, the TCRdb table keeps only in-frame clones and is missing some. Seen here are about 1.5 million clones, roughly 95% observed once, and the top ten hold roughly 1.2%. The germline V gene encodes CDR1 KGHSH and CDR2 LQKENI. There are 17 residues in the CDR3. Trimming at V came to 4 bases and at J to 5 bases, leaving 9 bases not matched to a gene. The specimen sequenced was naive CD4+ T cells sorted from blood. Subset indicated: CD45RA+ positively selected. The genes are TRBV18 and TRBJ2-2; 11 bases align to TRBD2. The sequence derives from a man between 25 and 39 years old in good health. The CDR3 bases are TGTGCCAGCTCACGCCCACTAGCGGGAGCGAGTACCGGGGAGCTGTTTTTT. This gives the protein CASSRPLAGASTGELFF.